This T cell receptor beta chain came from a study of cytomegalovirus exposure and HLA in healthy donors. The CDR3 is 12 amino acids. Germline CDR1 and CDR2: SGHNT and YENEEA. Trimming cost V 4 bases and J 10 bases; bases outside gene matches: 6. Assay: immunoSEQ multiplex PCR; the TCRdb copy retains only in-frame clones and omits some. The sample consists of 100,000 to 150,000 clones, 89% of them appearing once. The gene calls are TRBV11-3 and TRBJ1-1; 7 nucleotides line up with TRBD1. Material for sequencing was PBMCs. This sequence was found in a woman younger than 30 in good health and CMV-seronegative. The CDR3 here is CASSSTTGRAFF. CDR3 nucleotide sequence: TGTGCCAGCAGCTCTACGACAGGGCGAGCTTTCTTT.